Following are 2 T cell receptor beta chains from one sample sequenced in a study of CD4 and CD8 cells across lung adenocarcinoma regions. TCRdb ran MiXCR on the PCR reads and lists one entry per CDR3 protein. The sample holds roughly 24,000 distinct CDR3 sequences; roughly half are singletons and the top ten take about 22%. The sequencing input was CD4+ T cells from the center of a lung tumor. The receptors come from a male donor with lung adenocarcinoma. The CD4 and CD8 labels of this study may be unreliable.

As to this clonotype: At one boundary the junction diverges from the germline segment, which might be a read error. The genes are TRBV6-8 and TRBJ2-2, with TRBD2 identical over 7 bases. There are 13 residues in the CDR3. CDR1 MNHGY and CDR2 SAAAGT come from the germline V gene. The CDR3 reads CARGGATSGELFF. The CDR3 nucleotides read TGTGCCAGGGGCGGTGCGACCAGCGGGGAGCTGTTCTTT.

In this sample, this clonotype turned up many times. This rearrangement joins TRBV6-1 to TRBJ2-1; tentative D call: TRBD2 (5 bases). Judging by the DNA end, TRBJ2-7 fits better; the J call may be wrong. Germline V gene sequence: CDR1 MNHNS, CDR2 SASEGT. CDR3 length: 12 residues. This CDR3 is CASKSEGYEQYF. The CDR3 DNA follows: TGTGCCAGCAAAAGTGAGGGCTACGAGCAGTACTTC.